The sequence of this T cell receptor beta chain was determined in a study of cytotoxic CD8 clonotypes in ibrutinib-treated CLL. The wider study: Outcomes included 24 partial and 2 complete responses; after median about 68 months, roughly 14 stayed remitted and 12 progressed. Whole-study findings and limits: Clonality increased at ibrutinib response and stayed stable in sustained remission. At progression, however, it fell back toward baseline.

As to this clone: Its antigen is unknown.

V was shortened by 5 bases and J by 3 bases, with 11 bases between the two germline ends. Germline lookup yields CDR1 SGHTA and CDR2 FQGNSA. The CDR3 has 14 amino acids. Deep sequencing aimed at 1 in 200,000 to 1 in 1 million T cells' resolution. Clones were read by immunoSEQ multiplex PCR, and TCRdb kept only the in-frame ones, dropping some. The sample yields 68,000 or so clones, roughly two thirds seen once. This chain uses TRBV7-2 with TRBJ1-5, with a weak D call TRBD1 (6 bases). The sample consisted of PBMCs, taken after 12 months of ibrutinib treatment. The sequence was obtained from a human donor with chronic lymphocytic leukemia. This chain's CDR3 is CASSMRQDNQPQHF. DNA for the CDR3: TGTGCCAGCAGCATGAGACAGGACAATCAGCCCCAGCATTTT.